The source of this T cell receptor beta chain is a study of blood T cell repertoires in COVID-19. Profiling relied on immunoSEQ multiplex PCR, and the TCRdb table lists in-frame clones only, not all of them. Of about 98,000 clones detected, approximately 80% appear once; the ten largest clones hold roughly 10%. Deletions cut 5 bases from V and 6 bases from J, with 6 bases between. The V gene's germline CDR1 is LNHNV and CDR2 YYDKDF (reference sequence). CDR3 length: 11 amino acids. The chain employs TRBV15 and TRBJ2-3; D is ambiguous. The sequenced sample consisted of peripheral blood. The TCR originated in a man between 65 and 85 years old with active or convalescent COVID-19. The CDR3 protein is CATSLADTQYF. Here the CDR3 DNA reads TGTGCCACCAGCCTTGCGGATACGCAGTATTTT.